These 5 T cell receptor beta chains share one sample of origin, sequenced in a study of control samples from healthy donors and cancer patients. The assay was immunoSEQ multiplex PCR, and TCRdb's table has in-frame clones only and misses some. Among fewer than 200,000 clones listed, 90% were seen once. Specimen: blood. Source of these receptors: a woman aged 45-60 years in good health.

J is TRBJ1-6 and V is TRBV9, with TRBD1 matching 7 bases. The trim removed 4 bases at V and 6 bases at J, leaving 10 bases unmatched. From germline, CDR1 is SGDLS and CDR2 YYNGEE. The CDR3 is made up of 16 amino acids. The DNA for the CDR3 is TGTGCCAGCAGCATCCTTCCGGGACAGTCTAATTCACCCCTCCACTTT. Protein sequence: CASSILPGQSNSPLHF.

The rearrangement links TRBV24-1 to TRBJ2-3, with 7 bases matching TRBD2. The CDR3 has 13 amino acids. Trimming at V came to 7 bases and at J to 5 bases, leaving 5 bases not matched to a gene. Germline V gene lookup returns CDR1 KGHDR and CDR2 SFDVKD. The CDR3 reads CATRERGEDTQYF. The CDR3 region has the DNA TGTGCCACCAGGGAGCGGGGAGAAGATACGCAGTATTTT.

This clone was seen once. This sample includes further DNA sequences coding for the same CDR3. In nucleotides, the CDR3 is TGTGCCAGCAGCTTGGTTGCAGTCAACTATGGCTACACCTTC. Protein sequence: CASSLVAVNYGYTF. The V call is TRBV5-6, the J call TRBJ1-2; D gene ambiguous. The CDR3 length is 14 residues. V lost 0 bases, J lost 2 bases, and 8 bases lay in between. Germline CDR1 and CDR2: SGHDT and YYEEEE.

The chain recombines TRBV7-2 with TRBJ1-1, with 10 bases that match TRBD1. The CDR3 runs to 15 residues. V lost 3 bases, J lost 1 base, and 2 bases stayed unmatched. Germline values: CDR1 SGHTA, CDR2 FQGNSA. CDR3 DNA sequence: TGTGCCAGCAGCTTTAGACAGGGGGCGAACACTGAAGCTTTCTTT. This gives the protein CASSFRQGANTEAFF.

V gene TRBV6-6 combines with J gene TRBJ1-5; D is uncertain. V lost 5 bases and J lost 3, with 11 bases in between. This CDR3 spans 14 amino acids. Germline V CDR1 and CDR2: MNHNY, SVGAGI (reference sequence). The CDR3 here is CASSPRGPNQPQHF. In DNA, the CDR3 is TGTGCCAGCAGTCCCCGGGGTCCCAATCAGCCCCAGCATTTT.